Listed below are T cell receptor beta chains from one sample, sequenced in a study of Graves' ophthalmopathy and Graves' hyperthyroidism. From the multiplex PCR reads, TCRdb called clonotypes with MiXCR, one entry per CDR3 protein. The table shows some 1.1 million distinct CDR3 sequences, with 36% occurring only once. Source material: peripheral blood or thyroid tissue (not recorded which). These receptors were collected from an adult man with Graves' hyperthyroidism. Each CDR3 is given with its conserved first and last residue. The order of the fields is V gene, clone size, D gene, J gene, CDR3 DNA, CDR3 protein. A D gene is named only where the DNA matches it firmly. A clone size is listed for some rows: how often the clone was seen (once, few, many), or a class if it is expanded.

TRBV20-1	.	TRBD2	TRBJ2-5	TGCAGTGCTGGGACTGCGGGGGGGCGCCGAGAGACCCAGTACTTC	CSAGTAGGRRETQYF
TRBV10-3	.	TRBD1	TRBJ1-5	TGTGCCATCAGGGGACAGGGGCCTGGATGGCCCCAGCATTTT	CAIRGQGPGWPQHF
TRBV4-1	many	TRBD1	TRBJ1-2	TGCGCCAGCAGCCAAGCCGGGACAGGGACTGGCTACACCTTC	CASSQAGTGTGYTF
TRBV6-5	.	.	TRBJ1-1	TGTGCCAGCACTCCTCAAGGTGGGACTGGAGCTTTCTTT	CASTPQGGTGAFF
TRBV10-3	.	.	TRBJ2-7	TGTGCCATCAGTAAGACCGGGACATCTACCTACGAGCAGTACTTC	CAISKTGTSTYEQYF
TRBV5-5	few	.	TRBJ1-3	TGTGCCAGCAGCTTGCTCTTGAGCTCTGGAAACACCATATATTTT	CASSLLLSSGNTIYF
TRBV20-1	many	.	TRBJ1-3	TGCAGTGGGCCCTCTGGAAACACCATATATTTT	CSGPSGNTIYF
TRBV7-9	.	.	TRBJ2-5	TGTGCCAGCAGCACAGGGAACCAGCCCCAGTACTTC	CASSTGNQPQYF
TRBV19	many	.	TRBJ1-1	TGTGCCAGTAGTATTAGGGGTATGGGAGCTGAAGCTTTCTTT	CASSIRGMGAEAFF
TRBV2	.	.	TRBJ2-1	TGTGCCAGCTGCCCGGGGCAGGGCTTGGTTGATGAGCAGTTCTTC	CASCPGQGLVDEQFF
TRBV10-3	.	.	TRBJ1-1	TGTGCCATCAACGGACGAACGAACACTGAAGCTTTCTTT	CAINGRTNTEAFF
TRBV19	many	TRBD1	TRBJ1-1	TGTGCCAGTCTAACAGGGGCCGCCTATGCGAACACTGAAGCTTTCTTT	CASLTGAAYANTEAFF
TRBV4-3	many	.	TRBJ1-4	TGCGCCAGCAGCCAACCAGCGACAGATCCAACTAATGAAAAACTGTTTTTT	CASSQPATDPTNEKLFF
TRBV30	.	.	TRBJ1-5	TGTGCCTGGAACTCTGAAGGGGGCAATCAGCCCCAGCATTTT	CAWNSEGGNQPQHF
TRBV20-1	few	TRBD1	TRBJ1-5	TGCAGTGCTAGCCGTCACGACAGGGTGAGTTACAGCAATCAGCCCCAGCATTTT	CSASRHDRVSYSNQPQHF